The source of this T cell receptor (beta chain) is a study of TIL therapy for anti-PD-1-resistant metastatic lung cancer. The immunoSEQ assay was v3. The data were produced by immunoSEQ multiplex PCR, yet TCRdb's version contains in-frame clones alone and is incomplete. Found here are tens of thousands of clones, about two thirds of them singletons; the top ten hold approximately 7%. Trimming cost V 1 base and J 0 bases, with 7 bases left between them. Germline V CDR1 and CDR2: SGHAT, FQNNGV. The CDR3 is made up of 15 amino acids. Time point of the sample: pre-treatment sample, taken before nivolumab and TIL therapy.

This TCR was recovered from a person between 30 and 80 years old with non-small cell lung cancer. The rearrangement uses TRBV11-2 and TRBJ2-4; TRBD2 is a possible D gene (5 bases). The sample consisted of blood, taken at baseline. Here the CDR3 reads CASSLGGIAKNIQYF. CDR3 in DNA: TGTGCCAGCAGCTTAGGAGGGATAGCCAAAAACATTCAGTACTTC.